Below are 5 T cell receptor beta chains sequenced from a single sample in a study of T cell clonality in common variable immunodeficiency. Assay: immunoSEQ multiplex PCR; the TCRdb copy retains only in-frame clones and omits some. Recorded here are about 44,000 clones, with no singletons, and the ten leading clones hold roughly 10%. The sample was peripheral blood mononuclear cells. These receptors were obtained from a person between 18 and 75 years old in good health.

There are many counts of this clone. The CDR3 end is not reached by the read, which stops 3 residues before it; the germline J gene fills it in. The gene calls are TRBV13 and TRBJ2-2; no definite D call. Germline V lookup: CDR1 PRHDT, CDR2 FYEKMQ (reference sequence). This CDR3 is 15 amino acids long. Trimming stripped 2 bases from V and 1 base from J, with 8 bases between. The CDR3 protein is CASSLSQRNTGELFF. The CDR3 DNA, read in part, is TGTGCCAGCAGCTTAAGTCAGCGGAACACCGGGGAG.

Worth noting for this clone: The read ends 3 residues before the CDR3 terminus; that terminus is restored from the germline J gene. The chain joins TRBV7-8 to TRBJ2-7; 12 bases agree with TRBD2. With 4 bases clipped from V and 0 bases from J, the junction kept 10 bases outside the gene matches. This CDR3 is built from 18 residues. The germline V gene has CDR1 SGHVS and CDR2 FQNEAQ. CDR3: CASSSKTSGGLSSYEQYF. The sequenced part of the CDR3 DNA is TGTGCCAGCAGCTCCAAGACTAGCGGGGGCCTTAGCTCCTACGAG.

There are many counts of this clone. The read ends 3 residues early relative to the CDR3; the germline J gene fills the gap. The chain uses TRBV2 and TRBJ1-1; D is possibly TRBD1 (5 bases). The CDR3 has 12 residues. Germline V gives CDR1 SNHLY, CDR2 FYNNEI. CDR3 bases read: TGTGCCAGCAGTGATAGGGGTAGATCA. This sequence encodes CASSDRGRS. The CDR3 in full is CASSDRGRSAFF.

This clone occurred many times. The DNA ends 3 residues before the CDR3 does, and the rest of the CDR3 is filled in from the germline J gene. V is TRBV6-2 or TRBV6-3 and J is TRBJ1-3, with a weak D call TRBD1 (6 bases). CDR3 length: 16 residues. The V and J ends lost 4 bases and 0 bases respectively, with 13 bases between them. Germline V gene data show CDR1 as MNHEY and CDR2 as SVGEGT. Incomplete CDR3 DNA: TGTGCCAGCAGTTCCGGACAGTTGTTCTCTGGAAACACC. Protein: CASSSGQLFSGNT. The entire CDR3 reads CASSSGQLFSGNTIYF.

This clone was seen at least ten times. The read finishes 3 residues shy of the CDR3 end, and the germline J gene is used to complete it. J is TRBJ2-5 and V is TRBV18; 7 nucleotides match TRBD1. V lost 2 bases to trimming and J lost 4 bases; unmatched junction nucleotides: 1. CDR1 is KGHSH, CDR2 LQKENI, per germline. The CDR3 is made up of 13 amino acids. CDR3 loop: CASSPGQVETQYF. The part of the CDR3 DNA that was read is TGTGCCAGCTCACCAGGACAGGTAGAGACC.